Reported below is one TCR beta chain. The sample belongs to a study of control samples from healthy donors and cancer patients. Produced via immunoSEQ multiplex PCR; TCRdb's table is partial and in-frame only. The sample lists 95,000 to 150,000 clones; approximately 93% were seen once. Germline V gives CDR1 SQVTM, CDR2 ANQGSEA. There are 11 residues in the CDR3. Trimming stripped 4 bases from V and 2 bases from J, with 5 bases between. Sequencing used blood. The V gene is TRBV29-1, the J gene TRBJ1-1; D is unclear. The receptor was isolated from a young woman in good health. The CDR3 loop is CSVAKNTEAFF. The CDR3 DNA reads TGCAGCGTTGCAAAAAACACTGAAGCTTTCTTT.